This T cell receptor (beta chain) came from a study of T cell clonotyping in hematopoietic cell transplantation. Time point specified: recipient sample about 28 days before transplant, after cytoreduction. Produced via immunoSEQ multiplex PCR; TCRdb's table is partial and in-frame only. The data show about 18,000 clones, about 84% seen once. Trimming cost V 4 bases and J 5 bases; bases outside gene matches: 11. Germline assignment: CDR1 SGHRS and CDR2 YFSETQ. The CDR3 contains 15 residues. The receptor was derived from a man aged 50 or older with acute myeloid leukemia. Some clones in this sample may be carry-over from other donors' samples. The V call is TRBV5-1, the J call TRBJ1-1, with 7 nucleotides matching TRBD1. The starting material was peripheral blood mononuclear cells, obtained before stem cell transplant. The CDR3 region has the DNA TGCGCCAGCAGCCCCGGAGGGGGCAGTACAACTGAAGCTTTCTTT. It codes for CASSPGGGSTTEAFF. Supplemented by reference TRBV5-1 and TRBJ1-1, the full variable domain reads KAGVTQTPRYLIKTRGQQVTLSCSPISGHRSVSWYQQTPGQGLQFLFEYFSETQRNKGNFPGRFSGRQFSNSRSEMNVSTLELGDSALYLCASSPGGGSTTEAFFGQGTRLTVV.